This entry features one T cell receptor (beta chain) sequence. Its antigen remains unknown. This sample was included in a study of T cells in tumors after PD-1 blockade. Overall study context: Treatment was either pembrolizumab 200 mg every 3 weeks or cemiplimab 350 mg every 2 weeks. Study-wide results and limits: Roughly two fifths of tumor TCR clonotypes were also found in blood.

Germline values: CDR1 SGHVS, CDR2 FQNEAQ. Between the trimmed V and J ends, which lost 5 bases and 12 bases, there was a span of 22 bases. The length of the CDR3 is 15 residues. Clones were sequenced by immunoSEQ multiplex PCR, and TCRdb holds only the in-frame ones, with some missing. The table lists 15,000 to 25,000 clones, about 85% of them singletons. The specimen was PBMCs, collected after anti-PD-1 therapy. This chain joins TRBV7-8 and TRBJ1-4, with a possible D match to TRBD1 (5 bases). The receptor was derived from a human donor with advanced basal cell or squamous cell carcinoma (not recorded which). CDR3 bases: TGTGCCAGCAGCGCCTCGGGAGGGGTCGGGCGGGAACTGTTTTTT. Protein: CASSASGGVGRELFF.